This T cell receptor beta chain was observed in a study of CD8+ T cells in alopecia areata. The germline V gene encodes CDR1 SEHNR and CDR2 FQNEAQ (reference sequence). With V trimmed by 5 bases and J by 8 bases, 8 bases remained unmatched. The CDR3 extends over 14 amino acids. Extracted RNA was reverse transcribed into cDNA, the sequencing template. The method was immunoSEQ multiplex PCR; TCRdb's version includes in-frame clones alone and lacks a portion of them. The repertoire holds some 130,000 clones, with more than 40% as singletons. A few counts support this clone. This receptor was identified in a human donor with alopecia areata. The chain recombines TRBV7-9 with TRBJ1-2, with TRBD1 matching over 10 bases. This specimen consisted of CD8+ T cells sorted from blood, obtained at week 0. CDR3 residues: CASSLAGTGDGYTF. CDR3 DNA: TGTGCCAGCAGCCTTGCCGGGACAGGGGACGGCTACACCTTC.